This TCR beta chain was obtained from a study of T cell repertoires in cytomegalovirus infection. Study at large: Public TCR beta signatures were indicative of both CMV infection and a matching HLA type.

TCRdb re-derived calls from the reads in MiXCR, one entry per CDR3 protein. The sample holds some 920,000 distinct CDR3 sequences; roughly 31% are singletons and the top ten take roughly 13%. In the case of this clonotype: Its antigen is unidentified. Possible read error: a much larger clone is one base away.

The J segment lost 5 bases and the V segment lost 5 bases, leaving 5 bases of the junction unmatched. The germline V gene encodes CDR1 SGHVS and CDR2 FNYEAQ. The CDR3 covers 14 residues. V usage is TRBV7-6 and J usage is TRBJ1-5; 8 bases fit TRBD1. The origin of this receptor is a human donor in good health (CMV status not recorded). Some clones in this sample may be carry-over from other donors' samples. Here the sequenced sample was cultured CD8+ T cells from PBMCs, taken from culture after CMV antigen stimulation. The chain's CDR3 is CASSKQGEHQPQHF. The CDR3 bases are TGTGCCAGCAGCAAACAGGGGGAACATCAGCCCCAGCATTTT. The full variable domain, in which reference TRBV7-6 and TRBJ1-5 provide the parts outside the CDR3, is GAGVSQSPRYKVTKRGQDVALRCDPISGHVSLYWYRQALGQGPEFLTYFNYEAQQDKSGLPNDRFSAERPEGSISTLTIQRTEQRDSAMYRCASSKQGEHQPQHFGDGTRLSIL.